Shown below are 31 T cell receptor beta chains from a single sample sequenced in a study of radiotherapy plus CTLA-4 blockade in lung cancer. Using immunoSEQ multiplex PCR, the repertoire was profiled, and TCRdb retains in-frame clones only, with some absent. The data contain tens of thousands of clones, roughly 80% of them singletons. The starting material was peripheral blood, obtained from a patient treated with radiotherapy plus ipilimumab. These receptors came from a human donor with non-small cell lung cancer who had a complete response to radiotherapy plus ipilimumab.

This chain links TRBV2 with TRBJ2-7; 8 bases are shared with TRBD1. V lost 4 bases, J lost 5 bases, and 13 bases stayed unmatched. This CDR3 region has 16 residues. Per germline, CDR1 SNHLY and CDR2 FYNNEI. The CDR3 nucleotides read TGTGCCAGCAGTGGGGAGACAGGGGAGGTTGTAGACGAGCAGTACTTC. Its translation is CASSGETGEVVDEQYF.

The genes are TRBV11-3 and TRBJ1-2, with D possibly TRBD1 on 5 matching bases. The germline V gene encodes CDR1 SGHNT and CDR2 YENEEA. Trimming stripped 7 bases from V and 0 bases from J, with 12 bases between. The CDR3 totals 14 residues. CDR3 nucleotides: TGTGCCAGCAAGCAGTCGGGGGCTAACTATGGCTACACCTTC. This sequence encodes CASKQSGANYGYTF.

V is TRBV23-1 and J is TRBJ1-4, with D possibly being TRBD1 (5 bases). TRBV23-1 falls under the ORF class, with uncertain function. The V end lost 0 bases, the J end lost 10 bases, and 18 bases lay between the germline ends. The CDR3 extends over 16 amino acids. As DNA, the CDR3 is TGCGCCAGCAGTCAATCGGGGAAACAGGCTAGGGGAAAACTGTTTTTT. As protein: CASSQSGKQARGKLFF.

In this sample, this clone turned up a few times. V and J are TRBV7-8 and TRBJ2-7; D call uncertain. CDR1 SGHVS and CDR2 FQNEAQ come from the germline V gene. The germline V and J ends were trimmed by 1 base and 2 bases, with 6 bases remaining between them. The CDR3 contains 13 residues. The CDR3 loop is CASSLDRPYEQYV. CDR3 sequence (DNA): TGTGCCAGCAGCTTAGACAGACCCTACGAGCAGTACGTC.

In DNA, the CDR3 is TGTGCCAGCAGTTACGGCTTATCTAACTATGGCTACACCTTC. Protein sequence: CASSYGLSNYGYTF. V is TRBV6-5 and J is TRBJ1-2; D gene ambiguous. Germline lookup yields CDR1 MNHEY and CDR2 SVGAGI. There are 14 residues in the CDR3. V was shortened by 2 bases and J by 0 bases, with 7 bases between the two germline ends.

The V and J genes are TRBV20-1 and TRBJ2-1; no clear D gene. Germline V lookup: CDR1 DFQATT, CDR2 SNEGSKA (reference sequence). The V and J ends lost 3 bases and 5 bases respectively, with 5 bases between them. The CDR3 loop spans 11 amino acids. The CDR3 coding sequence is TGCAGTGCTAGCAGGAACAATGAGCAGTTCTTC. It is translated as CSASRNNEQFF.

The CDR3 DNA reads as TGTGCCACCAGCAGAGAAGGACAGCACTCTGGAAACACCATATATTTT. This codes for CATSREGQHSGNTIYF. V usage is TRBV15 and J usage is TRBJ1-3; D is possibly TRBD1 (6 bases). The CDR3 runs 16 residues. The V gene's germline CDR1 is LNHNV and CDR2 YYDKDF (reference sequence). Trimming stripped 0 bases from V and 0 bases from J, with 9 bases between.

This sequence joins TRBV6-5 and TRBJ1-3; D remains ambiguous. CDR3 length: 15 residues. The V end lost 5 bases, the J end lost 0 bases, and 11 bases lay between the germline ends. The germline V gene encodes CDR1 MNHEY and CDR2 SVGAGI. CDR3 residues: CASSVGRSSGNTIYF. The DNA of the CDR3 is TGTGCCAGCAGTGTTGGTCGTAGCTCTGGAAACACCATATATTTT.

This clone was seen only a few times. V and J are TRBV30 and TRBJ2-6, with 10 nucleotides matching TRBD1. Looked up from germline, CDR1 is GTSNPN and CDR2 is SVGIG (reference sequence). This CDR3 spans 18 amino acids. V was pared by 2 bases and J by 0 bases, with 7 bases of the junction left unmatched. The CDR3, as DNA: TGTGCCTGGAGTCCCGGGACAGGGGTCTACTCTGGGGCCAACGTCCTGACTTTC. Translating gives CAWSPGTGVYSGANVLTF.

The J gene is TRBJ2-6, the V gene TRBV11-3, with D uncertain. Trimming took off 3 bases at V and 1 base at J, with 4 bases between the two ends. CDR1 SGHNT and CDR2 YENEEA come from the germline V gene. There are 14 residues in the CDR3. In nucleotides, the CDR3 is TGTGCCAGCAGCTTTTTTTCTGGGGCCAACGTCCTGACTTTC. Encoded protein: CASSFFSGANVLTF.

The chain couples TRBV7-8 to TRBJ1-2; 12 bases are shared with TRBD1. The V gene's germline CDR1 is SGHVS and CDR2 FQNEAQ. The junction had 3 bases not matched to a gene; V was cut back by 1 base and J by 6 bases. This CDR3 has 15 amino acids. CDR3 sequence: CASSLVRDRGHGYTF. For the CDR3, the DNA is TGTGCCAGCAGCTTAGTTCGGGACAGGGGGCATGGCTACACCTTC. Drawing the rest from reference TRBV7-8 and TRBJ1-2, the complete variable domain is GAGVSQSPRYKVAKRGQDVALRCDPISGHVSLFWYQQALGQGPEFLTYFQNEAQLDKSGLPSDRFFAERPEGSVSTLKIQRTQQEDSAVYLCASSLVRDRGHGYTFGSGTRLTVV.

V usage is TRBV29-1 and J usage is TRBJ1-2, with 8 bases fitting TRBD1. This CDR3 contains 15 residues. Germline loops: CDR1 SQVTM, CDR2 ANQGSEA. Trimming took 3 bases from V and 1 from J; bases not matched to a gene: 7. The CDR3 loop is CSVEYDRGFNYGYTF. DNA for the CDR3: TGCAGCGTTGAGTACGACAGGGGATTTAACTATGGCTACACCTTC.

The CDR3 loop reads CASSYSPGYYGYTF. In DNA, the CDR3 is TGTGCCAGCAGTTACTCCCCAGGGTACTATGGCTACACCTTC. The chain joins TRBV6-6 to TRBJ1-2, with D perhaps matching TRBD1 (5 bases). V was clipped by 0 bases and J by 3 bases, with 8 bases between them. CDR1 is MNHNY, CDR2 SVGAGI, per germline (reference sequence). The CDR3 has 14 residues.

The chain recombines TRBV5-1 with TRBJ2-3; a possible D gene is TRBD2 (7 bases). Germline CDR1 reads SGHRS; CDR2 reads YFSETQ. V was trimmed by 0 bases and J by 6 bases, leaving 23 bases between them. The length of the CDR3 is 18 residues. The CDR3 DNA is TGCGCCAGCAGCTTGGTTGGCGGGGGCCCATCCTGGTCCGATACGCAGTATTTT. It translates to CASSLVGGGPSWSDTQYF.

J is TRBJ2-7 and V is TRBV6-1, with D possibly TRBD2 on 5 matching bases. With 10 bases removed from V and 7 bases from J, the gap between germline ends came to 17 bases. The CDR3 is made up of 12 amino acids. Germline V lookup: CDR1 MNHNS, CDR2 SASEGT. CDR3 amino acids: CATGVSLREQYF. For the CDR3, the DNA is TGTGCCACCGGGGTGAGTTTAAGAGAGCAGTACTTC.

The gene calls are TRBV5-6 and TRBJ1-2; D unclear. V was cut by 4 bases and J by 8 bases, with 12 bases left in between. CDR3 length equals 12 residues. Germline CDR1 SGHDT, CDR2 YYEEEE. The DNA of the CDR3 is TGTGCCAGCAGCGCCGGCTCGGGCGGCTACACCTTC. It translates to CASSAGSGGYTF.

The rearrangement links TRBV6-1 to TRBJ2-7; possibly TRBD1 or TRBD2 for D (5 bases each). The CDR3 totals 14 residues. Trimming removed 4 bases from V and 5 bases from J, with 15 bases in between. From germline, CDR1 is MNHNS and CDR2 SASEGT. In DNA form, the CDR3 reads TGTGCCAGCAGTGCCCCCGCCGGGGCGGACGAGCAGTACGTC. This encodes CASSAPAGADEQYV.

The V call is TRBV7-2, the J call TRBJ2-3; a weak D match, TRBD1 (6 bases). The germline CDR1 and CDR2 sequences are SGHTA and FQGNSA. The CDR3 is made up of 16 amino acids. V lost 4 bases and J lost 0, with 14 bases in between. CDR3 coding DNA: TGTGCCAGCAGCTCTAACAGGGCTAGTAGCACAGATACGCAGTATTTT. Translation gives CASSSNRASSTDTQYF.

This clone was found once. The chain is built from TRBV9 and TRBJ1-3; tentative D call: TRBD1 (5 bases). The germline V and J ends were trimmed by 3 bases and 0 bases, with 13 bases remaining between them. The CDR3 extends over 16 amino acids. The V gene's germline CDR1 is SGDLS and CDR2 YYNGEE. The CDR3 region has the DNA TGTGCCAGCAGCGGAGATGGGGGGTTCTCTGGAAACACCATATATTTT. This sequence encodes CASSGDGGFSGNTIYF.

CDR3 nucleotide sequence: TGTGCCAGCAGCGCTCGGGACAGAGCCACAGATACGCAGTATTTT. This sequence encodes CASSARDRATDTQYF. The chain employs TRBV5-6 and TRBJ2-3, with 7 bases matching TRBD1. V was pared by 4 bases and J by 2 bases, with 7 bases of the junction left unmatched. The CDR3 spans 15 residues. CDR1 is SGHDT and CDR2 is YYEEEE in the germline V gene.

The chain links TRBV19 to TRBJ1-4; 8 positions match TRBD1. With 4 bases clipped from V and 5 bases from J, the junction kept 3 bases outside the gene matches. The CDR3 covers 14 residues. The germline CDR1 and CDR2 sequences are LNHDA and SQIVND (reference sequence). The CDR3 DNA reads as TGTGCCAGTAGTACGACAGGGGAAAATGAAAAACTGTTTTTT. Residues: CASSTTGENEKLFF.

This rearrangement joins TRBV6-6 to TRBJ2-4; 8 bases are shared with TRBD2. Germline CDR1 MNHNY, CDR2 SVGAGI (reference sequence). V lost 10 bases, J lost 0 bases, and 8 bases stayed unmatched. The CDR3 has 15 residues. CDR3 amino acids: CATTLAGGAKNIQYF. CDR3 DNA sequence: TGTGCCACCACCCTCGCGGGAGGAGCCAAAAACATTCAGTACTTC.

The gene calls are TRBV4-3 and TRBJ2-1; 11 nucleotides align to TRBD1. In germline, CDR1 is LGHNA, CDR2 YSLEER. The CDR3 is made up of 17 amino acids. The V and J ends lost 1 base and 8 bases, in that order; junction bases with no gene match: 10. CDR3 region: CASSQARPGQGVYEQFF. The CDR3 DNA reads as TGCGCCAGCAGCCAAGCAAGGCCGGGACAGGGGGTATATGAGCAGTTCTTC.

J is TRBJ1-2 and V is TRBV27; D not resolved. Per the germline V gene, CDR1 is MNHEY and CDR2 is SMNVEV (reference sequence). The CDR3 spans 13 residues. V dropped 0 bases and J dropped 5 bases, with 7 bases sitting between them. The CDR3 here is CASSLSGWYGYTF. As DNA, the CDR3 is TGTGCCAGCAGTTTATCGGGGTGGTATGGCTACACCTTC.

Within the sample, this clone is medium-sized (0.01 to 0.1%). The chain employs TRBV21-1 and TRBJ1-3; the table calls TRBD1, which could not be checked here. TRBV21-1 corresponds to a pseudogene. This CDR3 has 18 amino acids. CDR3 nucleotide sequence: TGTGCCAGCAGCAAATTCATTTCGGGACAGCGATTTGGAAACACCATATATTTT. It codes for CASSKFISGQRFGNTIYF.

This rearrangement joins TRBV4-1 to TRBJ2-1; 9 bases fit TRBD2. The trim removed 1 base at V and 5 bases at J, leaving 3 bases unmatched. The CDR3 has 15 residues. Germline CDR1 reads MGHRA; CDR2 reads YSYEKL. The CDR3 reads CASSQGLAGNNEQFF. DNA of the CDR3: TGCGCCAGCAGCCAAGGGCTAGCGGGGAACAATGAGCAGTTCTTC.

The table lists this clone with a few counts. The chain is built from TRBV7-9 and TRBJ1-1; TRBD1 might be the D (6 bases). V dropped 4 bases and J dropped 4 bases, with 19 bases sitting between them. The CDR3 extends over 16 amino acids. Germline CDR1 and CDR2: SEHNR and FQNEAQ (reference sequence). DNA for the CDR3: TGTGCCAGCAGCTCCGGTGGGGGGGCAGGGAGCACTGAAGCTTTCTTT. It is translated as CASSSGGGAGSTEAFF.

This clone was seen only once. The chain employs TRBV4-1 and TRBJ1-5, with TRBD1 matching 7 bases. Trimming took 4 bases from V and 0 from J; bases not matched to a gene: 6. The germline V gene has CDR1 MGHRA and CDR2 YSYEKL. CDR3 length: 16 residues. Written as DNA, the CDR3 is TGCGCCAGCAGCCCAGGGACAGATTATAGCAATCAGCCCCAGCATTTT. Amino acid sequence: CASSPGTDYSNQPQHF.

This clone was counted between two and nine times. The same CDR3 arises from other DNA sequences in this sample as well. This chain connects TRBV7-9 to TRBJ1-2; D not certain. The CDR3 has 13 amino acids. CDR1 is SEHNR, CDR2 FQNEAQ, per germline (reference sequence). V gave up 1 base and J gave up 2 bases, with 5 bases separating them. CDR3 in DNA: TGTGCCAGCAGCTTAGGGAGGAACTATGGCTACACCTTC. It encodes CASSLGRNYGYTF.

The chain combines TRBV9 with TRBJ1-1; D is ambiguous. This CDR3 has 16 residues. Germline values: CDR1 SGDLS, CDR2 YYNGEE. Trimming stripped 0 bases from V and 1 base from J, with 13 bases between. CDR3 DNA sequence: TGTGCCAGCAGCGTAGATGACACGCTGGGGAACACTGAAGCTTTCTTT. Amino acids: CASSVDDTLGNTEAFF.

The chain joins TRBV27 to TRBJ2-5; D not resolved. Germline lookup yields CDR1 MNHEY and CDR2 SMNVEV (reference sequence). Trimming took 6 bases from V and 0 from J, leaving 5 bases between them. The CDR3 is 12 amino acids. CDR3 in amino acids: CASRRYQETQYF. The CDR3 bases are TGTGCCAGCAGACGATACCAAGAGACCCAGTACTTC.